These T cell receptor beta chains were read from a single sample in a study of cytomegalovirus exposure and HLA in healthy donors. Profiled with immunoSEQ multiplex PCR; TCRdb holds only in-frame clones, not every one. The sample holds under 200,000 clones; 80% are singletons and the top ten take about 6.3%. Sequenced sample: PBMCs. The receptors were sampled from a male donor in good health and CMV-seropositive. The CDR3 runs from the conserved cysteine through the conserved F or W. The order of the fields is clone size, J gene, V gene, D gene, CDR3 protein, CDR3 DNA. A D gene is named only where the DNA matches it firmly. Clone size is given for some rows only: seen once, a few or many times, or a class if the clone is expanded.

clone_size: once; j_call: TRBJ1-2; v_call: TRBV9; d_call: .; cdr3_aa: CASSARESYGYTF; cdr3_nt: TGTGCCAGCAGCGCGAGGGAGAGTTATGGCTACACCTTC
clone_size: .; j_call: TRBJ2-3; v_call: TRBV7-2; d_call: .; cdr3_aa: CASSPKGLVTDTQYF; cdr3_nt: TGTGCCAGCAGCCCGAAGGGACTCGTCACAGATACGCAGTATTTT
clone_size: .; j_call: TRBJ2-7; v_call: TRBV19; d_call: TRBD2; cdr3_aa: CASREAGAHEQYF; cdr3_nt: TGTGCCAGTAGGGAAGCGGGAGCTCACGAGCAGTACTTC
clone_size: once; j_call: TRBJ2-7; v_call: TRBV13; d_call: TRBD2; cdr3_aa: CASSLTTSGSGYEQYF; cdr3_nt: TGTGCCAGCAGCTTAACCACTAGCGGGAGTGGCTACGAGCAGTACTTC
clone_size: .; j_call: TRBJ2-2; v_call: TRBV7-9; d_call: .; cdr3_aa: CASSPRRIKNTGELFF; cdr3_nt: TGTGCCAGCAGCCCCAGGCGAATAAAAAACACCGGGGAGCTGTTTTTT
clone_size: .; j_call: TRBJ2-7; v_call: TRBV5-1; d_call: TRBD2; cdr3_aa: CASSLAGLAGAEQYF; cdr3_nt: TGCGCCAGCAGCTTGGCCGGGCTAGCGGGAGCCGAGCAGTACTTC
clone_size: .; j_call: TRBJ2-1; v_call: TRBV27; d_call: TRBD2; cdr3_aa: CASSLAGASNEQFF; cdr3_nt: TGTGCCAGCAGTTTAGCGGGAGCTTCCAATGAGCAGTTCTTC
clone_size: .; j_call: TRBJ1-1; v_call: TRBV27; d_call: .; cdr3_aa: CASSSQQNTEAFF; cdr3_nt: TGTGCCAGCAGTTCACAACAGAACACTGAAGCTTTCTTT
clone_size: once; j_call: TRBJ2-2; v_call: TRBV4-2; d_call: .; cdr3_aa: CASSQERTIPGELFF; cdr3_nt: TGTGCCAGCAGCCAAGAACGGACTATACCCGGGGAGCTGTTTTTT
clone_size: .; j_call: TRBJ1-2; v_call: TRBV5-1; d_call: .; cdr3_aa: CASSLGQGNGYTF; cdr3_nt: TGCGCCAGCAGCTTGGGGCAGGGGAATGGCTACACCTTC
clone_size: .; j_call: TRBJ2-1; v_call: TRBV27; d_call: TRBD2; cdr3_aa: CASSRRLSLASSYNEQFF; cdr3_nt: TGTGCCAGCAGTCGTAGACTCTCACTAGCGTCTTCCTACAATGAGCAGTTCTTC
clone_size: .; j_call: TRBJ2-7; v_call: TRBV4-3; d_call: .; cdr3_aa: CASSQDTAREQYF; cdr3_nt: TGCGCCAGCAGCCAAGACACCGCGAGGGAGCAGTACTTC
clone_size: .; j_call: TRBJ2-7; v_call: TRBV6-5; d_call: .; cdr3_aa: CASSFSLDSYEQYF; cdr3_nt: .
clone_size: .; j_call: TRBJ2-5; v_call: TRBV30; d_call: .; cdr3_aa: CAWQTSGETQYF; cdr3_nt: TGTGCCTGGCAAACCTCGGGGGAGACCCAGTACTTC
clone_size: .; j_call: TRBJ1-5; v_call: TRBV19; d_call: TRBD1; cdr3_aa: CASTGQVNSNQPQHF; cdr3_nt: TGTGCCAGTACGGGACAGGTGAATAGCAATCAGCCCCAGCATTTT
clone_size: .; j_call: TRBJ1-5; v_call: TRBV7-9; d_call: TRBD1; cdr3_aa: CASSPGQGANQPQHF; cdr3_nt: TGTGCCAGCAGCCCGGGACAGGGGGCCAATCAGCCCCAGCATTTT
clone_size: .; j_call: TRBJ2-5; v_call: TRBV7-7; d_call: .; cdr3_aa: CASSSTGTSRQETQYF; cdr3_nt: TGTGCTAGCAGCTCCACCGGGACTTCTAGACAAGAGACCCAGTACTTC
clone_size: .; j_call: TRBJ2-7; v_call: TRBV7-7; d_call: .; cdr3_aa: CASLCEQYF; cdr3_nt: TGTGCTAGCCTGTGCGAGCAGTACTTC
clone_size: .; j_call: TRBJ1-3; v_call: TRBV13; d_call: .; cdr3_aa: CASSLGTSLQGNTIYF; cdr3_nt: TGTGCCAGCAGCTTAGGAACCAGCCTACAGGGAAACACCATATATTTT
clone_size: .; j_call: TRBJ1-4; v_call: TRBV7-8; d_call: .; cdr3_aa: CASSLAQGWDEKLFF; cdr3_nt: TGTGCCAGCAGCTTAGCGCAGGGATGGGATGAAAAACTGTTTTTT
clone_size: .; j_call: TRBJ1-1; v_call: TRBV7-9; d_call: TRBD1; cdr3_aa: CASSRGTVNTEAFF; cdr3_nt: TGTGCCAGCTCCCGAGGGACAGTGAACACTGAAGCTTTCTTT
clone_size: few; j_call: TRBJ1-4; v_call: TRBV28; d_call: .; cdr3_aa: CASSLKGFREKLFF; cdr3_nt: TGTGCCAGCAGTTTAAAGGGGTTCCGTGAAAAACTGTTTTTT
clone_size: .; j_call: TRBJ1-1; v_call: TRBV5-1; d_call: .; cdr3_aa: CASRPAVNTEAFF; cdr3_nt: TGCGCCAGCAGGCCGGCGGTGAACACTGAAGCTTTCTTT
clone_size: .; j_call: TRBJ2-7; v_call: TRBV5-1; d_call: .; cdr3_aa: CASSFEGEQYF; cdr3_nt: TGCGCCAGCAGCTTCGAGGGAGAGCAGTACTTC
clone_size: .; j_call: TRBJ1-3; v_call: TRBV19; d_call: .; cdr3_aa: CASSPLQEGNTIYF; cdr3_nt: TGTGCCAGTAGTCCTCTACAGGAGGGAAACACCATATATTTT
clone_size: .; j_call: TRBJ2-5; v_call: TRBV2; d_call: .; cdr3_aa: CASVWEVQETQYF; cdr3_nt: TGTGCCAGCGTGTGGGAGGTCCAAGAGACCCAGTACTTC
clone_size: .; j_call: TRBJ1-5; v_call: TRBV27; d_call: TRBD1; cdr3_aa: CASSPWTGTGNQPQHF; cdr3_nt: TGTGCCAGCAGTCCCTGGACAGGGACGGGCAATCAGCCCCAGCATTTT
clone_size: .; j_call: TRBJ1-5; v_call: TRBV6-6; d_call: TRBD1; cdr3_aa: CASTSHRGNQPQHF; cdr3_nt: TGTGCCAGCACTAGTCACAGGGGGAATCAGCCCCAGCATTTT
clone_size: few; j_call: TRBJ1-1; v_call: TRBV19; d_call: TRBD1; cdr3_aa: CASSAQGGGIMNTEAFF; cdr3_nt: TGTGCCAGTAGTGCACAGGGGGGGGGAATCATGAACACTGAAGCTTTCTTT
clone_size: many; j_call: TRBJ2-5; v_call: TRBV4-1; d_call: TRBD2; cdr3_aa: CASSQDRATSGSETQYF; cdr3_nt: TGCGCCAGCAGCCAAGATAGAGCGACTAGCGGGTCAGAGACCCAGTACTTC
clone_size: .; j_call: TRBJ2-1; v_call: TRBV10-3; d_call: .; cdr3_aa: CAISGLEAEQFF; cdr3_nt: TGTGCCATCAGTGGGCTAGAGGCTGAGCAGTTCTTC